This T cell receptor gamma chain was captured by sequencing in a study of intestinal T cells in coeliac disease (dated by TCRdb to about 2020). Turning to the overall study: In the TRG cohort, coeliac patients were much younger than controls, with a mean age of 16.0 years compared with just under 55 years. Duodenal biopsies from some 30 coeliac disease patients and under 25 non-coeliac controls made up a second, larger TCR-gamma (TRG) cohort. The TCR-delta (TRD) cohort comprised duodenal biopsies from roughly ten coeliac disease patients and roughly ten non-coeliac controls. The paper as a whole reports these results and caveats: TRD kmer-based clustering correctly classified all 22 biopsies in training, with a reported leave-one-out accuracy of about 91%. FFPE-derived DNA was found to be relatively degraded, and loss of a proportion of TCR sequences in each sample was likely caused by this degradation. A significant age difference was observed between coeliac and control groups, although significant classification was not yielded by an age-split analysis. There was no way to tell repeated CDR3 amino acid sequences apart from PCR duplicates. Clustering based on TRG put most of the 54 biopsies (about 94%) in the right class, and the reported leave-one-out accuracy was about 87%.

Library preparation employed multiplex PCR. Sequencing instrument: Ion Torrent PGM. TRG repertoires were amplified from 200 ng of biopsy DNA using the LymphoTrack kit, whose primers carry Illumina adapters. TRG amplicons were cleaned up with AMPure XP beads, measured on a 2100 Bioanalyzer, and combined in equimolar amounts. TRG libraries were sequenced on an Ion PGM instrument. Regarding the original processing steps: Using FastX, any read was removed if more than 10% of its nucleotides had quality scores below the third quartile calculated per patient. Alignment of reads was performed with IMGT/HighV-QUEST so that V, D and J genes were assigned, CDR3 regions were identified and functionality was assessed. Sequences were converted to amino acids, and every sequence predicted to be non-functional was removed. The CDR3s were broken into kmers both with and without positional annotation, PCA was run on the kmer frequencies, and the samples were clustered using every one of the 1023 combinations of PCs 1-10. Classification was validated by leave-one-out cross-validation, re-optimising parameters on the remaining samples each time. Shannon diversity was calculated using the vegan R package from repeated random subsamples equal to the lowest read count. TCRdb recomputed clones from the public reads with CATT; identical DNA rows were then combined. V and J calls and clone size were set by TCRdb, not the authors. Here the sample has 1,500 to 2,000 gamma-chain clones; 50% occur a single time. The ten most abundant clones make up more than 7% of the sample.

This clone is identified as large (0.1 to 1%). This clone's antigen is unknown. Per-base quality was not reported, and no clone a single base away is much larger than it. For each case, genomic DNA was isolated from ten 5-um FFPE scrolls with the QIAamp DNA FFPE tissue kit. Classification of coeliac disease based on the TCR repertoire was tested using fully anonymised formalin-fixed paraffin-embedded duodenal biopsies that were surplus to diagnostic needs. V ends up 8 bases short and J 9 bases short, with an unmatched junction base count of 4. Measured from the cysteine to the phenylalanine, the CDR3 is 11 residues long. Only the CDR3 portion is preserved as DNA: 33 bases, with reading frame beginning at the first base.

Material for sequencing was a duodenal biopsy. The chain joins TRGV10 to TRGJP1. TRGV10 has ORF status, its function being uncertain. The sequence was obtained from a human donor with celiac disease. The DNA sequence is as follows: TGTGCTGCGTGGGTTCGTTGGTTCAAGATATTT. The translation is CAAWVRWFKIF.